This TCR beta chain was captured by sequencing in a study of blood T cell repertoires in COVID-19. Comments on this clone: The identical CDR3 is also encoded by other nucleotide sequences in the sample.

Germline CDR1 is SGHRS and CDR2 is YFSETQ. V shed 1 base, J shed 4 bases, and the junction held 1 base outside the gene matches. The CDR3 contains 14 residues. Method: immunoSEQ multiplex PCR; TCRdb's copy keeps in-frame clones and lacks some. The sample records about 200,000 clones, about 82% being singletons. The clonotype comes from an elderly woman with acute or convalescent COVID-19. The sample was peripheral blood. The V and J genes are TRBV5-1 and TRBJ2-1; TRBD2 agrees at 8 bases. The CDR3 coding sequence is TGCGCCAGCAGCTTGACTAGCGGATACAATGAGCAGTTCTTC. Amino acid sequence: CASSLTSGYNEQFF.